Presented here are 21 T cell receptor beta chains from one specimen sequenced in a study of T cell responses to AZD1222 COVID-19 vaccine. Assay: immunoSEQ multiplex PCR; the TCRdb copy retains only in-frame clones and omits some. Among about 99,000 clones listed, roughly 91% were seen once. The sample here was peripheral blood, taken on day 0 of AZD1222 vaccination. These receptors came from an adult in good health.

The V and J genes are TRBV7-9 and TRBJ2-2, with 9 bases identical to TRBD2. The germline V gene encodes CDR1 SEHNR and CDR2 FQNEAQ (reference sequence). V was pared by 5 bases and J by 0 bases, with 4 bases of the junction left unmatched. The CDR3 extends over 16 amino acids. The CDR3 region is CASSISGGANTGELFF. CDR3 nucleotide sequence: TGTGCCAGCAGCATTAGCGGGGGAGCGAACACCGGGGAGCTGTTTTTT.

The genes are TRBV18 and TRBJ1-5, with D possibly being TRBD1 (5 bases). V lost 3 bases and J 1 base, leaving 10 bases between the germline ends. CDR1 is KGHSH and CDR2 is LQKENI in the germline V gene. The CDR3 consists of 15 residues. The CDR3 sequence is CASSPSGDSNQPQHF. The DNA for the CDR3 is TGTGCCAGCTCACCGAGCGGGGACAGCAATCAGCCCCAGCATTTT.

This clone was seen more than once but under ten times. V is TRBV7-2 and J is TRBJ1-6; D not certain. This CDR3 is 15 amino acids long. Trimming removed 1 base at V and 7 bases at J, with 11 bases between. Germline V gives CDR1 SGHTA, CDR2 FQGNSA. CDR3 residues: CASSLVGIGNSPLHF. The CDR3 bases are TGTGCCAGCAGCTTAGTGGGGATAGGGAATTCACCCCTCCACTTT.

In its sample, this clone was seen once. The CDR3 region is CATSDRGGHGKSYNEQFF. The DNA of the CDR3 is TGTGCCACCAGTGACCGGGGGGGCCATGGTAAGTCCTACAATGAGCAGTTCTTC. V usage is TRBV24-1 and J usage is TRBJ2-1, with 8 bases fitting TRBD2. The CDR3 has 18 residues. The V segment lost 4 bases and the J segment 1 base; nucleotides outside the gene matches: 11. Per germline, CDR1 KGHDR and CDR2 SFDVKD.

The rearrangement joins TRBV18 to TRBJ1-1; D uncertain. Looked up from germline, CDR1 is KGHSH and CDR2 is LQKENI. CDR3 length: 15 amino acids. Trimming cost V 3 bases and J 12 bases, with 23 bases left between them. CDR3 sequence (DNA): TGTGCCAGCTCACCGGTCCAAGAGTTGATGGCTGACTCTTTCTTT. Protein product: CASSPVQELMADSFF.

CDR3 region: CAWRRDPALNTEAFF. The CDR3 DNA reads TGTGCCTGGAGGAGGGACCCCGCATTGAACACTGAAGCTTTCTTT. The chain recombines TRBV30 with TRBJ1-1; maybe TRBD1 (5 bases). The CDR3 loop spans 15 amino acids. V lost 3 bases, J lost 0 bases, and 14 bases lay in between. The germline gives CDR1 GTSNPN, CDR2 SVGIG (reference sequence).

The chain carries TRBV11-2 and TRBJ2-7; 9 bases are a match to TRBD1. With 5 bases clipped from V and 3 bases from J, the junction kept 11 bases outside the gene matches. The CDR3 has 16 residues. CDR1 is SGHAT, CDR2 FQNNGV, per germline. The CDR3 bases are TGTGCCAGCAGCGCCACAGGGGGCTTTGGATACTACGAGCAGTACTTC. Encoded protein: CASSATGGFGYYEQYF. Based on the CDR3 plus reference TRBV11-2 and TRBJ2-7, the full variable domain is EAGVAQSPRYKIIEKRQSVAFWCNPISGHATLYWYQQILGQGPKLLIQFQNNGVVDDSQLPKDRFSAERLKGVDSTLKIQPAKLEDSAVYLCASSATGGFGYYEQYFGPGTRLTVT.

V usage is TRBV2 and J usage is TRBJ2-1; D gene uncertain. CDR3 length equals 11 residues. The germline gives CDR1 SNHLY, CDR2 FYNNEI. V lost 7 bases, J lost 6 bases, and 7 bases lay in between. CDR3 protein: CASTSPNEQFF. The DNA for the CDR3 is TGTGCCAGCACCAGCCCCAATGAGCAGTTCTTC.

The genes are TRBV28 and TRBJ1-4, with 8 bases fitting TRBD1. With V trimmed by 1 base and J by 7 bases, 5 bases remained unmatched. Germline CDR1 MDHEN, CDR2 SYDVKM. CDR3 size: 15 residues. The DNA for the CDR3 is TGTGCCAGCAGTTTATATCAGGGGGCAGGTGAAAAACTGTTTTTT. This translates into CASSLYQGAGEKLFF.

This rearrangement joins TRBV28 to TRBJ1-6; possibly TRBD1 for D (5 bases). Trimming left V 10 bases short and J 6 bases short, with 10 bases between. This CDR3 has 12 amino acids. Germline CDR1 and CDR2: MDHEN and SYDVKM. The CDR3 nucleotides read TGTGCCACCGGCAGGGTTAATTCACCCCTCCACTTT. It translates to CATGRVNSPLHF.

The chain carries TRBV11-2 and TRBJ2-1, with D perhaps matching TRBD1 (6 bases). Germline V gene lookup returns CDR1 SGHAT and CDR2 FQNNGV. The germline V and J ends were trimmed by 1 base and 4 bases, with 11 bases remaining between them. The CDR3 sequence is 15 residues long. In nucleotides, the CDR3 is TGTGCCAGCAGCTTAGGACAGGTGGAATACAATGAGCAGTTCTTC. It encodes CASSLGQVEYNEQFF.

CDR3 sequence: CASSQDLVREGGETQYF. For the CDR3, the DNA is TGCGCCAGCAGCCAAGATTTGGTCAGGGAAGGCGGAGAGACCCAGTACTTC. The rearrangement links TRBV4-3 to TRBJ2-5, with D possibly TRBD1 on 5 matching bases. Trimming removed 0 bases at V and 4 bases at J, with 18 bases between. The CDR3 runs to 17 residues. Germline CDR1 LGHNA, CDR2 YSLEER.

This chain joins TRBV7-9 and TRBJ2-7; 8 nucleotides line up with TRBD1. Unmatched junction bases numbered 3, after V lost 4 bases and J lost 1 base. This CDR3 is 14 amino acids long. Germline loops: CDR1 SEHNR, CDR2 FQNEAQ (reference sequence). The CDR3 spells CASSSTGGSYEQYF. The CDR3 region has the DNA TGTGCCAGCAGCTCCACAGGGGGGTCCTACGAGCAGTACTTC. The full variable domain, completed using reference TRBV7-9 and TRBJ2-7, is DTGVSQNPRHKITKRGQNVTFRCDPISEHNRLYWYRQTLGQGPEFLTYFQNEAQLEKSRLLSDRFSAERPKGSFSTLEIQRTEQGDSAMYLCASSSTGGSYEQYFGPGTRLTVT.

CDR3 in amino acids: CASSVVGQGGQETQYF. In DNA, the CDR3 is TGTGCCAGCAGCGTAGTAGGCCAGGGTGGGCAAGAGACCCAGTACTTC. The J gene is TRBJ2-5, the V gene TRBV9; a weak D match, TRBD1 (5 bases). Deletions cut 0 bases from V and 2 bases from J, with 14 bases between. The germline gives CDR1 SGDLS, CDR2 YYNGEE. The CDR3 extends over 16 amino acids.

This clone was found once. The V call is TRBV10-3, the J call TRBJ1-2; D ambiguous. CDR1 is ENHRY, CDR2 SYGVKD, per germline. V lost 6 bases to trimming and J lost 8 bases, with 13 bases between them. The CDR3 totals 12 residues. CDR3 in amino acids: CAISRNSEGYTF. Written as DNA, the CDR3 is TGTGCCATCAGCCGGAATTCTGAGGGCTACACCTTC.

The chain carries TRBV4-2 and TRBJ2-1; D might be TRBD1 (6 bases). Per the germline V gene, CDR1 is LGHNA and CDR2 is YNFKEQ. Trimming pared 2 bases from V and 4 bases from J, leaving 12 bases between. The CDR3 length is 15 residues. For the CDR3, the DNA is TGTGCCAGCAGCCAACCTACAGGGAGTTACAATGAGCAGTTCTTC. Protein: CASSQPTGSYNEQFF.

The V gene is TRBV4-3, the J gene TRBJ1-4; TRBD1 agrees at 7 bases. Germline CDR1 LGHNA, CDR2 YSLEER. This CDR3 contains 20 residues. V lost 0 bases, J lost 10 bases, and 23 bases stayed unmatched. The CDR3 bases are TGCGCCAGCAGCCAAGACCCCACCGGTGGAGGGGGCTTTAGGCGGGGAAAACTGTTTTTT. Protein sequence: CASSQDPTGGGGFRRGKLFF.

This chain uses TRBV29-1 with TRBJ1-5; possible D gene TRBD1, 6 bases. CDR3 size: 13 residues. CDR1 and CDR2 from the germline V gene are SQVTM and ANQGSEA. The V and J ends lost 4 bases and 5 bases respectively, with 12 bases between them. The CDR3 bases are TGCAGCGTTGTTGTGGACAGCGATCAGCCCCAGCATTTT. Translation: CSVVVDSDQPQHF.

The chain recombines TRBV27 with TRBJ1-1; D possibly corresponds to TRBD1 (5 bases). Germline CDR1 and CDR2: MNHEY and SMNVEV (reference sequence). With 1 base removed from V and 5 bases from J, the gap between germline ends came to 11 bases. This CDR3 spans 14 amino acids. This CDR3 reads CASSLFGGGTEAFF. The CDR3 region has the DNA TGTGCCAGCAGTTTATTTGGGGGAGGGACTGAAGCTTTCTTT.

The chain is built from TRBV6-2 or TRBV6-3 and TRBJ2-5; D is perhaps TRBD1 or TRBD2 (5 bases each). Per the germline V gene, CDR1 is MNHEY and CDR2 is SVGEGT. The V end lost 4 bases, the J end lost 5 bases, and 14 bases lay between the germline ends. This CDR3 has 14 amino acids. The CDR3, as DNA: TGTGCCAGCAGTTCTTATACAGAGGGGGAGACCCAGTACTTC. This encodes CASSSYTEGETQYF.

This chain uses TRBV7-2 with TRBJ2-3; D may be TRBD2 (7 bases). The germline V gene has CDR1 SGHTA and CDR2 FQGNSA. V lost 6 bases and J lost 5, with 18 bases in between. The CDR3 runs 15 residues. The CDR3 spells CASSPSRRGQDTQYF. Here the CDR3 DNA reads TGTGCCAGCAGTCCTAGTAGGCGGGGGCAAGATACGCAGTATTTT.